One sample yielded the 27 T cell receptor beta chains listed below, sequenced in a study of cytomegalovirus exposure and HLA in healthy donors (TCRdb year 2017). The method was the immunoSEQ multiplex PCR assay. A mixture of 60 forward primers for TCR Vbeta segments and 13 reverse primers for TCR Jbeta segments was used in the multiplex PCR. TCRdb re-hosts the immuneACCESS table, in-frame sequences only. Its copies lack some clones; in the studies checked, an unresolved V gene accounts for under half of them, and the cause for the rest is not known. In all, the sample holds under 110,000 clones, and 75% of those were seen once. About 10% of the sample rests with the top ten. The sample comprised PBMCs. Source of these receptors: a man aged 50 to 59 in good health and CMV-seronegative.

This clone occurred a few times. The J gene is TRBJ1-5, the V gene TRBV6-1, with 8 bases fitting TRBD1. J gave up 2 bases and V 3 bases, and 12 bases lay outside the gene matches. This CDR3 contains 18 residues. CDR1 and CDR2 from the germline V gene are MNHNS and SASEGT. The CDR3 DNA sequence: TGTGCCAGCAGTGAGACAGGGGAAGGTTATAGCGGCAATCAGCCCCAGCATTTT. This codes for CASSETGEGYSGNQPQHF.

This sequence joins TRBV9 and TRBJ2-7, with D maybe TRBD1 (5 bases). The germline V and J ends were trimmed by 3 bases and 3 bases, with 16 bases remaining between them. Germline CDR1 SGDLS, CDR2 YYNGEE. The CDR3 is 15 residues long. DNA for the CDR3: TGTGCCAGCAGCGAGACAGAGATAGATGTCTACGAGCAGTACTTC. Translation: CASSETEIDVYEQYF.

The gene calls are TRBV19 and TRBJ2-3; 8 bases are shared with TRBD1. CDR1 and CDR2 from the germline V gene are LNHDA and SQIVND (reference sequence). J was trimmed by 5 bases and V by 0 bases; bases with no gene match: 10. The CDR3 runs to 17 residues. CDR3 amino acids: CASSIDPRTGTVDTQYF. CDR3 DNA: TGTGCCAGTAGTATAGATCCCCGGACAGGGACGGTAGATACGCAGTATTTT.

A few counts support this clone. J is TRBJ1-6 and V is TRBV10-3; the match to TRBD1 covers 8 bases. The CDR3 has 13 residues. CDR1 is ENHRY, CDR2 SYGVKD, per germline. The trim removed 9 bases at V and 10 bases at J, leaving 8 bases unmatched. Written as DNA, the CDR3 is TGTGCCATTTTGGACAGGGTCGGCTCACCCCTCCACTTT. It specifies CAILDRVGSPLHF.

The chain joins TRBV4-2 to TRBJ2-4, with TRBD1 as a possible D gene (6 bases). Deletions cut 4 bases from V and 7 bases from J, with 17 bases between. The germline V gene encodes CDR1 LGHNA and CDR2 YNFKEQ. This CDR3 contains 15 residues. The CDR3 DNA follows: TGTGCCAGCAGCCCATTCACAGGGTCCAGGAACATTCAGTACTTC. It specifies CASSPFTGSRNIQYF.

The CDR3, as DNA: TGTGCCAGCAGCTTAGGAGGGTCGGAGACCCAGTACTTC. Its protein is CASSLGGSETQYF. This chain connects TRBV7-6 to TRBJ2-5; TRBD2 is a possible D gene (5 bases). This CDR3 comprises 13 residues. Germline V gene data show CDR1 as SGHVS and CDR2 as FNYEAQ. V lost 1 base, J lost 5 bases, and 8 bases lay in between.

Details on this clone: The germline gene is not matched at one end of the junction; a read error may be the cause. V usage is TRBV4-1 and J usage is TRBJ2-2, with 7 bases matching TRBD1. The CDR3 spans 15 residues. CDR1 is MGHRA and CDR2 is YSYEKL in the germline V gene. CDR3 bases: TGCGCCAGCAGCCAAGAGGGGACAGAGCACCGGGGAGCTGTTTTT. Amino acids: CASSQEGTEHRGAVF.

The gene calls are TRBV28 and TRBJ1-2; 8 nucleotides agree with TRBD1. The CDR3 is 15 amino acids. The trim removed 5 bases at V and 2 bases at J, leaving 7 bases unmatched. In germline, CDR1 is MDHEN, CDR2 SYDVKM. The DNA for the CDR3 is TGTGCCAGCAGTAAACAACAGGGGGTCAACTATGGCTACACCTTC. This sequence encodes CASSKQQGVNYGYTF.

The chain couples TRBV28 to TRBJ1-1, with TRBD1 identical over 7 bases. V lost 5 bases to trimming and J lost 0 bases; unmatched junction nucleotides: 9. Germline V gives CDR1 MDHEN, CDR2 SYDVKM. The length of the CDR3 is 16 residues. In nucleotides, the CDR3 is TGTGCCAGCAGTGCCGGGACAGAGACCCTGAACACTGAAGCTTTCTTT. This codes for CASSAGTETLNTEAFF.

This clone was seen a single time. This chain joins TRBV7-6 and TRBJ1-1, with TRBD1 matching 9 bases. The CDR3 extends over 14 amino acids. The V segment lost 5 bases and the J segment 7 bases; nucleotides outside the gene matches: 8. Germline lookup yields CDR1 SGHVS and CDR2 FNYEAQ. The CDR3 spells CASSLSRDRDEAFF. The CDR3 nucleotides are TGTGCCAGCAGCCTAAGCCGGGACAGGGATGAAGCTTTCTTT.

V is TRBV2 and J is TRBJ1-2; D possibly corresponds to TRBD1 (5 bases). Between the trimmed V and J ends, which lost 11 bases and 2 bases, there was a span of 15 bases. The germline gives CDR1 SNHLY, CDR2 FYNNEI. This CDR3 region has 13 residues. The DNA of the CDR3 is TGTGCCTCACTATGGCGGGGGAACTATGGCTACACCTTC. Its translation: CASLWRGNYGYTF.

The chain has TRBV6-6 and TRBJ2-5; the match to TRBD2 covers 11 bases. CDR3 length equals 16 residues. V lost 2 bases and J lost 2; bases outside the gene matches: 4. CDR1 and CDR2 from the germline V gene are MNHNY and SVGAGI (reference sequence). The CDR3 reads CASSYATSGVQETQYF. In DNA, the CDR3 is TGTGCCAGCAGTTACGCGACTAGCGGGGTTCAAGAGACCCAGTACTTC.

CDR3 in DNA: TGTGCCAGCAGCGTAGTCCCCAGAGCGGGAGGTGGAGATACGCAGTATTTT. Protein sequence: CASSVVPRAGGGDTQYF. The J gene is TRBJ2-3, the V gene TRBV9, with 9 bases aligning to TRBD2. Germline V gene lookup returns CDR1 SGDLS and CDR2 YYNGEE. The CDR3 sequence is 17 residues long. The J segment lost 5 bases and the V segment lost 0 bases, leaving 10 bases of the junction unmatched.

This clone turned up a few times. V gene TRBV7-9 combines with J gene TRBJ2-7; 13 bases line up with TRBD2. V trimming: 3 bases; J trimming: 5 bases; junction bases outside the gene matches: 4. Looked up from germline, CDR1 is SEHNR and CDR2 is FQNEAQ (reference sequence). The CDR3 covers 15 residues. This chain's CDR3 is CASSLGLAGTNEQYF. The CDR3 DNA follows: TGTGCCAGCAGCTTGGGACTAGCGGGAACCAACGAGCAGTACTTC.

J is TRBJ1-2 and V is TRBV18; D is undetermined. Trimming shortened V by 0 bases and J by 4 bases, and 12 bases separated the two germline ends. The germline CDR1 and CDR2 sequences are KGHSH and LQKENI. CDR3 length: 15 amino acids. CDR3: CASSPPSVTPYGYTF. The CDR3 DNA sequence: TGTGCCAGCTCACCACCGAGCGTAACCCCCTATGGCTACACCTTC.

The CDR3 sequence is CASSSGGAIEQYF. The CDR3 nucleotides read TGTGCCAGTAGTAGCGGGGGGGCCATCGAGCAGTACTTC. V and J are TRBV19 and TRBJ2-7, with 9 bases matching TRBD2. V was pared by 4 bases and J by 6 bases, with 4 bases of the junction left unmatched. This CDR3 region has 13 residues. Germline CDR1 LNHDA, CDR2 SQIVND (reference sequence).

V usage is TRBV19 and J usage is TRBJ2-1; possible D gene TRBD2, 6 bases. The germline V gene encodes CDR1 LNHDA and CDR2 SQIVND (reference sequence). The CDR3 is 13 residues long. V gave up 8 bases and J gave up 0 bases, with 8 bases separating them. This chain's CDR3 is CASAGSSYNEQFF. CDR3 sequence (DNA): TGTGCCAGTGCCGGGAGCTCCTACAATGAGCAGTTCTTC.

This clone was seen a few times. The genes are TRBV5-1 and TRBJ2-1; D is perhaps TRBD2 (6 bases). This CDR3 has 16 amino acids. V was clipped by 0 bases and J by 3 bases, with 13 bases between them. Germline V lookup: CDR1 SGHRS, CDR2 YFSETQ. The DNA for the CDR3 is TGCGCCAGCAGCTTGGCCCAGGGCGGGATCTACAATGAGCAGTTCTTC. This encodes CASSLAQGGIYNEQFF.

The J gene is TRBJ2-1, the V gene TRBV29-1; TRBD2 aligns across 10 bases. CDR1 and CDR2 from the germline V gene are SQVTM and ANQGSEA. The V segment lost 7 bases and the J segment 5 bases; nucleotides outside the gene matches: 14. This CDR3 has 16 amino acids. CDR3 protein: CSALPLGTSVDNEQFF. The CDR3 nucleotides are TGCAGCGCCCTCCCCCTCGGGACTAGCGTCGACAATGAGCAGTTCTTC.

A word on this clone: One junction end does not reproduce the germline sequence, and a read error may be involved. The rearrangement joins TRBV2 to TRBJ2-5, with 7 bases identical to TRBD1. The germline V gene encodes CDR1 SNHLY and CDR2 FYNNEI. The CDR3 spans 15 residues. CDR3 amino acids: CASSETQTGVGTQHF. The CDR3 nucleotides are TGTGCCAGCAGTGAAACACAAACAGGGGTTGGGACCCAGCACTTC.

The chain recombines TRBV7-9 with TRBJ2-7, with 7 bases fitting TRBD2. This CDR3 is 16 amino acids long. Germline assignment: CDR1 SEHNR and CDR2 FQNEAQ (reference sequence). J was trimmed by 2 bases and V by 5 bases; bases with no gene match: 12. The CDR3 protein is CASSQTSEYRTYEQYF. DNA of the CDR3: TGTGCCAGCAGCCAAACTAGCGAGTATAGGACCTACGAGCAGTACTTC. Looking up the rest from reference TRBV7-9 and TRBJ2-7 gives the full variable domain: DTGVSQNPRHKITKRGQNVTFRCDPISEHNRLYWYRQTLGQGPEFLTYFQNEAQLEKSRLLSDRFSAERPKGSFSTLEIQRTEQGDSAMYLCASSQTSEYRTYEQYFGPGTRLTVT.

The CDR3 DNA is TGTGCCAGCAGCGCAAGCAAATTTCAGGGGGCGGCTGAAAAACTGTTTTTT. It codes for CASSASKFQGAAEKLFF. This rearrangement joins TRBV13 to TRBJ1-4; 8 nucleotides align to TRBD1. In germline, CDR1 is PRHDT, CDR2 FYEKMQ (reference sequence). This CDR3 spans 17 amino acids. The trim removed 5 bases at V and 7 bases at J, leaving 15 bases unmatched.

Note on this clone: The junction differs from germline at one of its ends, possibly a read error. The CDR3 region has the DNA TGTGCCAGTAGTATAGCTGGGGCCGGGGGGAACCTCTTT. As protein: CASSIAGAGGNLF. The chain carries TRBV19 and TRBJ1-1, with a weak D call TRBD1 (5 bases). Germline CDR1 reads LNHDA; CDR2 reads SQIVND (reference sequence). CDR3 size: 13 residues. The full variable domain, with the rest looked up from reference TRBV19 and TRBJ1-1, is DGGITQSPKYLFRKEGQNVTLSCEQNLNHDAMYWYRQDPGQGLRLIYYSQIVNDFQKGDIAEGYSVSREKKESFPLTVTSAQKNPTAFYLCASSIAGAGGNLFGQGTRLTVV.

CDR3 sequence (DNA): TGTGCCAGCTCACCTGAGCGGGGGGGCCACGAGCAGTACTTC. This gives the protein CASSPERGGHEQYF. V usage is TRBV18 and J usage is TRBJ2-7, with 10 bases fitting TRBD2. The length of the CDR3 is 14 residues. Losses at the gene ends were 3 bases for V and 5 bases for J; bases not matched to a gene: 4. CDR1 KGHSH and CDR2 LQKENI come from the germline V gene. The whole variable domain, filled in from reference TRBV18 and TRBJ2-7, reads NAGVMQNPRHLVRRRGQEARLRCSPMKGHSHVYWYRQLPEEGLKFMVYLQKENIIDESGMPKERFSAEFPKEGPSILRIQQVVRGDSAAYFCASSPERGGHEQYFGPGTRLTVT.

This clone was seen only a few times. This CDR3 reads CASSLWGVDYEQYF. The CDR3, as DNA: TGTGCCAGCAGCTTGTGGGGGGTCGACTACGAGCAGTACTTC. This rearrangement joins TRBV5-4 to TRBJ2-7; TRBD2 might be the D (6 bases). The V and J ends lost 1 base and 3 bases respectively, with 11 bases between them. The CDR3 consists of 14 residues. The germline gives CDR1 SGHNT, CDR2 YYREEE (reference sequence).

The rearrangement links TRBV19 to TRBJ2-2; perhaps TRBD1 as D (6 bases). V gave up 8 bases and J gave up 6 bases, with 16 bases separating them. Looked up from germline, CDR1 is LNHDA and CDR2 is SQIVND (reference sequence). The CDR3 sequence is 14 residues long. The CDR3 spells CASSQGNGAGELFF. As DNA, the CDR3 is TGTGCCAGTTCTCAGGGGAATGGTGCCGGGGAGCTGTTTTTT.

The sample holds a few counts of this clone. Other DNA sequences from this sample encode an identical CDR3 as well. The V and J genes are TRBV5-6 and TRBJ1-1; D unclear. The germline V and J ends were trimmed by 2 bases and 4 bases, with 6 bases remaining between them. Germline lookup yields CDR1 SGHDT and CDR2 YYEEEE. There are 12 residues in the CDR3. Here the CDR3 DNA reads TGTGCCAGCAGCTTACGGGGCACTGAAGCTTTCTTT. Translating gives CASSLRGTEAFF.